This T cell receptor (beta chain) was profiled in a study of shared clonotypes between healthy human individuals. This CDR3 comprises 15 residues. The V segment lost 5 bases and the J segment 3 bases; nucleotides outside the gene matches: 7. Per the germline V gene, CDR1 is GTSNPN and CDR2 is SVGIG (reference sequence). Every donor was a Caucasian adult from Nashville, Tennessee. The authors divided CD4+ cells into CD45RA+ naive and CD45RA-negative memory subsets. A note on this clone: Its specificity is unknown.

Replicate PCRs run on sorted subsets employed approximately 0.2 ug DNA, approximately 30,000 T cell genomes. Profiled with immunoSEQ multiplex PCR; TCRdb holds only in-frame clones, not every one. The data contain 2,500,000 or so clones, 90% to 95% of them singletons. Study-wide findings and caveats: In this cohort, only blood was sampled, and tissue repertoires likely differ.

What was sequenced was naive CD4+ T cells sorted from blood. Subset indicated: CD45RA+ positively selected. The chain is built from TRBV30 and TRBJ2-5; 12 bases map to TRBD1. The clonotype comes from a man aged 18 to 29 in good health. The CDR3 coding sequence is TGTGCCTGGTCCCCGGGACAGGGGGCGGAAGAGACCCAGTACTTC. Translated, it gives CAWSPGQGAEETQYF.